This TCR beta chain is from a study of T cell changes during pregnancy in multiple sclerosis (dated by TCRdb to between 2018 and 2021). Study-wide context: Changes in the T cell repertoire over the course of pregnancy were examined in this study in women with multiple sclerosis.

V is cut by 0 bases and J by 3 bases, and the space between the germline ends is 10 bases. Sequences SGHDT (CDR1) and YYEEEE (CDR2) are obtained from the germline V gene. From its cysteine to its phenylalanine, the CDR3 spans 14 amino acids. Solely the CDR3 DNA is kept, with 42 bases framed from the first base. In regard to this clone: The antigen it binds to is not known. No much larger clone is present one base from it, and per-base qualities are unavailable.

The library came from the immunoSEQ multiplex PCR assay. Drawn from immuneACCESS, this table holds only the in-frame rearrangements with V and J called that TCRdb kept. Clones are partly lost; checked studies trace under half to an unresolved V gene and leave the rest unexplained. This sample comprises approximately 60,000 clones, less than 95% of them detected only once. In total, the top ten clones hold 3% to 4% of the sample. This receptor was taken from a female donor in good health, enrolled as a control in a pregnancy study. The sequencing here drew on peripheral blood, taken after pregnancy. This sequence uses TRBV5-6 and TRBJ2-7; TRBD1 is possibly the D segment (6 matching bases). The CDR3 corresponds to CASSLGGQVYEQYF. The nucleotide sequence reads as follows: TGTGCCAGCAGCTTGGGGGGACAAGTCTACGAGCAGTACTTC. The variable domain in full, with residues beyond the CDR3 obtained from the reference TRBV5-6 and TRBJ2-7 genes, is DAGVTQSPTHLIKTRGQQVTLRCSPKSGHDTVSWYQQALGQGPQFIFQYYEEEERQRGNFPDRFSGHQFPNYSSELNVNALLLGDSALYLCASSLGGQVYEQYFGPGTRLTVT.